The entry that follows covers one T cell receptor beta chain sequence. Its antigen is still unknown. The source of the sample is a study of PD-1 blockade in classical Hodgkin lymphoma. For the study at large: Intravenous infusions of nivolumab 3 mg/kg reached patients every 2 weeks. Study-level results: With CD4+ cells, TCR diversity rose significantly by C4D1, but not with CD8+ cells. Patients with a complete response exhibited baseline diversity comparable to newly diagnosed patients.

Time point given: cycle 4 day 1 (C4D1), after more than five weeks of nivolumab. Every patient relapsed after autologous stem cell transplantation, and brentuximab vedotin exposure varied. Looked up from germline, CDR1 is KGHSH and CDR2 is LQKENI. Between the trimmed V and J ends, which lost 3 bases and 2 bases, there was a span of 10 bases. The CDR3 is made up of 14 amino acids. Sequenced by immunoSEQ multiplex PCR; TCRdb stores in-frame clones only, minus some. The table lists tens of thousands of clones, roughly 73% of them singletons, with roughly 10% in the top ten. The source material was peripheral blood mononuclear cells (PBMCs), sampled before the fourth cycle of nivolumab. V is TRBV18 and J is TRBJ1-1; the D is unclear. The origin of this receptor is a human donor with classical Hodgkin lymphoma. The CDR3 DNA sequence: TGTGCCAGCTCACCTTCGACGGCAAACACTGAAGCTTTCTTT. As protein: CASSPSTANTEAFF.